This T cell receptor (beta chain) was identified during a study of OX40 agonist ivuxolimab in advanced cancers. Overall study: Patients assigned to dose escalation were diagnosed with hepatocellular carcinoma, melanoma, renal cell or head and neck cancer.

The assay was immunoSEQ multiplex PCR, and TCRdb's table has in-frame clones only and misses some. The profile covers roughly 41,000 clones, with around nine tenths appearing a single time and about 12% taken by the ten largest. The CDR3 contains 15 residues. V gave up 8 bases and J gave up 8 bases, with 22 bases separating them. CDR1 MNHEY and CDR2 SMNVEV come from the germline V gene (reference sequence). Regarding this clone: Its antigen is still unknown.

Study-level points and caveats: Clonal expansion was seen in CD4+ and CD8+ blood T cells by week 6 at 0.1 to 3.0 mg/kg. On average, a greater number of expanded clones characterised CD8+ T cells relative to CD4+. Low normalized T-cell clonal expansion was additionally recorded for some nonresponders.

This TCR was sampled from an adult with an advanced solid tumor such as melanoma, head and neck, liver or kidney cancer. Material: CD4+ or CD8+ T cells sorted from blood, obtained in a trial of the OX40 agonist ivuxolimab. The chain uses TRBV27 and TRBJ2-1; a possible D gene is TRBD1 (6 bases). The DNA of the CDR3 is TGTGCCAGCCATTACATGAGTGGGGGCGTGGATGAGCAGTTCTTC. The encoded protein is CASHYMSGGVDEQFF.